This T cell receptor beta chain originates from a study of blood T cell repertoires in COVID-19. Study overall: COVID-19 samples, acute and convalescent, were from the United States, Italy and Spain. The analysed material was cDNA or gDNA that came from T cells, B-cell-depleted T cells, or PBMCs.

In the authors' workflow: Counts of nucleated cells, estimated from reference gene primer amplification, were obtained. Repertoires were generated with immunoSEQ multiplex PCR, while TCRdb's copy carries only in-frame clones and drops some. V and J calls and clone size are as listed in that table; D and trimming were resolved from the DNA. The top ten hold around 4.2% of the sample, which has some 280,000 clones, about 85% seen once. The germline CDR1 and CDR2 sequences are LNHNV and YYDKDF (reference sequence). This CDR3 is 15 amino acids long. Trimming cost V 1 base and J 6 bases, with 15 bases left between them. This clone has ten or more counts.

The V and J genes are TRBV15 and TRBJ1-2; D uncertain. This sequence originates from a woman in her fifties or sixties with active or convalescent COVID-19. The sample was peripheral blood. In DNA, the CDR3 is TGTGCCACCAGCAGAGGAACAGTTACTGGGCATGGCTACACCTTC. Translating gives CATSRGTVTGHGYTF.